What follows describes a single TCR beta chain. The data originate from a study of blood T cell repertoires in COVID-19. Study-level information: There were acute and convalescent COVID-19 samples, and they came from the United States, Italy and Spain.

Authors' processing steps: Amplification of reference gene primers was used by the study to estimate nucleated cell counts. Repertoires were generated with immunoSEQ multiplex PCR, while TCRdb's copy carries only in-frame clones and drops some. The V and J calls and clone size are taken from that table; D and trimming were inferred from the DNA. Of about 40,000 clones in the sample, roughly nine tenths were seen once. The sequencing input was peripheral blood. This clonotype originated in a woman in her twenties or thirties in a cohort sampled during active COVID-19.

CDR3 in amino acids: CASSLKGANTEAFF. The CDR3 DNA sequence: TGTGCCAGCAGCTTAAAGGGGGCGAACACTGAAGCTTTCTTT. V usage is TRBV7-8 and J usage is TRBJ1-1; TRBD1 aligns across 7 bases. CDR3 length: 14 residues. Germline loops: CDR1 SGHVS, CDR2 FQNEAQ. V trimming: 2 bases; J trimming: 1 base; junction bases outside the gene matches: 1.